The next 4 T cell receptor beta chains were all read from a single sample in a study of T cells in Graves' hyperthyroidism and ophthalmopathy. Amplification of TCR beta CDR3 regions used RNA as the template. The study used the HTBI primer set for a first-round RT-PCR of the TCR CDR3. TCRdb reanalysed the multiplex PCR reads using MiXCR and keeps one entry per CDR3 protein. The table shows about 200,000 distinct CDR3 sequences, with roughly a sixth occurring only once. The sample comprised blood. Source of these receptors: a woman between 50 and 59 years old with Graves' hyperthyroidism.

This clonotype has only a few counts. The CDR3 DNA reads as TGTGCCAGCAGTCTAAGAGTAGGGAATGGCTACACCTTC. This sequence encodes CASSLRVGNGYTF. V usage is TRBV12-3 or TRBV12-4 and J usage is TRBJ1-2; D not certain. CDR3 length: 13 amino acids. V lost 5 bases and J lost 6, with 13 bases in between.

A few counts support this clonotype. DNA of the CDR3: TGTGCCAGCAGCCAAGACAGGGGTTTAGGGTATGGCTACACCTTC. Protein sequence: CASSQDRGLGYGYTF. V is TRBV7-9 and J is TRBJ1-2, with TRBD1 matching 8 bases. Germline values: CDR1 SEHNR, CDR2 FQNEAQ (reference sequence). This CDR3 region has 15 residues. V dropped 5 bases and J dropped 5; count of bases not matched to a gene: 10.

The table lists this clonotype with many counts. This chain uses TRBV6-1 with TRBJ2-7; 8 bases line up with TRBD2. J gave up 3 bases and V 5 bases, and 12 bases lay outside the gene matches. This CDR3 contains 16 residues. CDR1 is MNHNS and CDR2 is SASEGT in the germline V gene. In nucleotides, the CDR3 is TGTGCCAGCAGTCAAAGGGGGGGACTAGAAAACTACGAGCAGTACTTC. Residues: CASSQRGGLENYEQYF.

V usage is TRBV6-1 and J usage is TRBJ2-7; a weak D match, TRBD2 (7 bases). This CDR3 region has 15 residues. Germline values: CDR1 MNHNS, CDR2 SASEGT. V dropped 5 bases and J dropped 5 bases, with 19 bases sitting between them. CDR3 nucleotides: TGTGCCAGCAGTTCCAATTGGGGGGGGCTGGACGAGCAGTACTTC. Its protein is CASSSNWGGLDEQYF.